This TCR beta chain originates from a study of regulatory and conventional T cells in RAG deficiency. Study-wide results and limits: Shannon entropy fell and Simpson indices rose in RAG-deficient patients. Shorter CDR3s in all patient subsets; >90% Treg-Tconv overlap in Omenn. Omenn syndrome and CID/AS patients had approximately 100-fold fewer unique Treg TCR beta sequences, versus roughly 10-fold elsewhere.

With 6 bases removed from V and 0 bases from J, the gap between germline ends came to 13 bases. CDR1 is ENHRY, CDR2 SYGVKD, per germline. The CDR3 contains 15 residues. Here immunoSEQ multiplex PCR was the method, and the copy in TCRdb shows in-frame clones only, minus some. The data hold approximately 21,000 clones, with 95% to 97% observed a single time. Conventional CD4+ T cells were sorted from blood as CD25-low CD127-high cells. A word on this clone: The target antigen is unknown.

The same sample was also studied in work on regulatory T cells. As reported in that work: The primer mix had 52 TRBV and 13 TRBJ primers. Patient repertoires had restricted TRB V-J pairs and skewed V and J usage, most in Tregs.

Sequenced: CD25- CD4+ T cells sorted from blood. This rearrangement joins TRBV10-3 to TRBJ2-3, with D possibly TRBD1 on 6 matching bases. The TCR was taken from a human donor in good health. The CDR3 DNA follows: TGTGCCATCAGCAAGACAGGAGATAGCACAGATACGCAGTATTTT. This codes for CAISKTGDSTDTQYF.